This T cell receptor (beta chain) originates from a study of vaccination effects on CD4 cells after COVID-19. Within the ViraFEST assay, antigen-specific CD4+ T cells underwent expansion with viral peptide pools prior to sequencing. CD4+ T cell isolation took place after approximately 11 days of culture. Vaccine recipients had no previous SARS-CoV-2 infection; their nucleocapsid antibodies were negative. Half the medium was replaced with IL-2 medium on days 3 and 7. V lost 2 bases and J lost 9; bases outside the gene matches: 4. Germline-derived CDR1 and CDR2 are SGHTA and FQGTGA. This CDR3 has 13 amino acids. On this clone itself: Its antigen remains unidentified.

Profiling relied on immunoSEQ multiplex PCR, and the TCRdb table lists in-frame clones only, not all of them. The table has just under 75,000 clones, roughly 74% seen once. Whole-study findings and limits: Clones induced by infection and by vaccine showed marked clonal contraction late after vaccination.

This sequence joins TRBV7-3 and TRBJ2-1; 7 bases fit TRBD1. The specimen comprised CD4+ T cells from PBMCs cultured with HCoV-NL63 spike peptides, sampled before COVID-19 vaccination. The TCR sequence derives from a human donor who received a COVID-19 vaccine. The CDR3 spells CASSLDREFEQFF. In DNA, the CDR3 is TGTGCCAGCAGCTTAGACAGGGAATTTGAGCAGTTCTTC. The complete variable domain, with remaining parts taken from reference TRBV7-3 and TRBJ2-1, reads GAGVSQTPSNKVTEKGKYVELRCDPISGHTALYWYRQSLGQGPEFLIYFQGTGAADDSGLPNDRFFAVRPEGSVSTLKIQRTERGDSAVYLCASSLDREFEQFFGPGTRLTVL.